The sample holds one count of the clone carrying this T cell receptor beta chain. Primed by a sample-barcoded 5' primer and a J-beta primer mix, a second PCR proceeded for about 7 to 11 cycles. MiXCR, run by TCRdb on the 5' RACE reads, gives a single entry per CDR3 protein. The table records 780,000 or so distinct CDR3 sequences, more than 55% of them present only once. This record belongs to a study of blood T cells in healthy people across ages. Germline CDR1 MDHEN, CDR2 SYDVKM. The CDR3 consists of 14 residues. V was cut by 2 bases and J by 6 bases, with 10 bases left in between. V usage is TRBV28 and J usage is TRBJ1-4, with a weak D call TRBD1 (6 bases). The source is a man between 35 and 55 years old in good health. The sample taken for sequencing was blood. CDR3 sequence reads: CASSLPAGDEKLFF. In nucleotides, the CDR3 is TGTGCCAGCAGTTTACCGGCAGGGGATGAAAAACTGTTTTTT.